This T cell receptor beta chain was found in a study of tumor-infiltrating lymphocytes in primary liver carcinoma. Findings and limits, study-wide: Tumor-adjacent and tumor-blood pairs overlapped less than tumor region pairs did. Blood's top-250-clone fraction was significantly lower than that of tumors (p = 0.039). Since sampling was bulk and unsorted, CD4+ and CD8+ repertoires were not compared.

This clonotype was observed many times. The antigen is not known. The researchers obtained blood RNA from unsorted whole blood and also extracted germline DNA. Prior to surgery, roughly 4 milliliters of peripheral blood were drawn. CDR3 length: 13 amino acids. With 5 bases removed from V and 10 bases from J, the gap between germline ends came to 18 bases. The template, roughly 510 ng total RNA, yielded TCR beta cDNA made with a constant-region primer. Each TCR beta library was derived from three nested multiplex PCR rounds that employed slightly modified ARM-PCR. Two initial PCR rounds of about 11 cycles each paired TRBV1-TRBV30 forward primers with a C-beta reverse primer. MiXCR was run by TCRdb on the multiplex PCR reads, yielding one entry per CDR3 protein. The sample comprises approximately 340,000 distinct CDR3 sequences, about 65% of which are singletons, and about 6.3% rests with the top ten.

The sample taken for sequencing was peripheral blood. The TCR comes from a man aged 35 to 55 with primary liver carcinoma and hepatitis B virus infection. The V gene is TRBV12-3 or TRBV12-4, the J gene TRBJ2-7; D unclear. In nucleotides, the CDR3 is TGTGCCAGCAGTCCGCGACGGGCTACGAAACAGTACTTC. Its translation: CASSPRRATKQYF.